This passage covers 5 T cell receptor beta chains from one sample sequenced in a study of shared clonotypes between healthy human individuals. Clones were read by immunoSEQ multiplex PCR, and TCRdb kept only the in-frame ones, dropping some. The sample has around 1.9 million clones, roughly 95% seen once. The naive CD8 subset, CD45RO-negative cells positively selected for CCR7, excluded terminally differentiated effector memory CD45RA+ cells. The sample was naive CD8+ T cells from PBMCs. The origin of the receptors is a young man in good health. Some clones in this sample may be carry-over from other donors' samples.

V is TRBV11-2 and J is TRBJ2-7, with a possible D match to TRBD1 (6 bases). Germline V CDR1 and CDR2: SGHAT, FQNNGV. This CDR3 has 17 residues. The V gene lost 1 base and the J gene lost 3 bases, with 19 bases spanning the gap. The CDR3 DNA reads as TGTGCCAGCAGCTTAGTAGTCTGGGACACGCCTGACTACGAGCAGTACTTC. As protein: CASSLVVWDTPDYEQYF. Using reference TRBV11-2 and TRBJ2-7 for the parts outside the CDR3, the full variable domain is EAGVAQSPRYKIIEKRQSVAFWCNPISGHATLYWYQQILGQGPKLLIQFQNNGVVDDSQLPKDRFSAERLKGVDSTLKIQPAKLEDSAVYLCASSLVVWDTPDYEQYFGPGTRLTVT.

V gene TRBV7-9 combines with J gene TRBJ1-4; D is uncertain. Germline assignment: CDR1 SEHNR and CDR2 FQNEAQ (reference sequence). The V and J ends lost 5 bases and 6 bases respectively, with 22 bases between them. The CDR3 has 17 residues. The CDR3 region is CASSPLGMGGVYEKLFF. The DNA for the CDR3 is TGTGCCAGCAGCCCACTGGGGATGGGTGGAGTTTATGAAAAACTGTTTTTT.

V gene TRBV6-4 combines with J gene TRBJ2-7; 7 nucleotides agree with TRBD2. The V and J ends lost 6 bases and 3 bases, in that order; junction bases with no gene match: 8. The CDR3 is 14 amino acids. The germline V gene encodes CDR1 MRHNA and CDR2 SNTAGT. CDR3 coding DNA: TGTGCCAGCAGGATAATTGGCGGGGGCTACGAGCAGTACTTC. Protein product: CASRIIGGGYEQYF.

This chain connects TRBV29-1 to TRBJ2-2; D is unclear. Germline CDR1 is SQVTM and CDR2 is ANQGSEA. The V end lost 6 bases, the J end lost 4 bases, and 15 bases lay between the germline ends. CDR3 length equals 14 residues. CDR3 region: CSVRRRDGTGELFF. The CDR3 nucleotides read TGCAGCGTACGACGGCGCGATGGCACCGGGGAGCTGTTTTTT.

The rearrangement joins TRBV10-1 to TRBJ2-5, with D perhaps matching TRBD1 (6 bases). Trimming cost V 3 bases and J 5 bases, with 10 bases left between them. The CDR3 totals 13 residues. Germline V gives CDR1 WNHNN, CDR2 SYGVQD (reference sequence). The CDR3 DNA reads TGCGCCAGCAGTGAACAGGGAGCGGAGACCCAGTACTTC. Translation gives CASSEQGAETQYF.